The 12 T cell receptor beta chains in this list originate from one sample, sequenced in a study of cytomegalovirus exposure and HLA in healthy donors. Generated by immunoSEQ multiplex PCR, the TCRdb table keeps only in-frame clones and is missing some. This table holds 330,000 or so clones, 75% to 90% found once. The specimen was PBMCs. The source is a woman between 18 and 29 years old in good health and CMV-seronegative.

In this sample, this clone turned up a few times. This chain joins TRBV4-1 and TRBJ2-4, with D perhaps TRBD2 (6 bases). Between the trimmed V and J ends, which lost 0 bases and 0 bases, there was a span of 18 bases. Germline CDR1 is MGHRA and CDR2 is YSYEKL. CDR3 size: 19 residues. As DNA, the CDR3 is TGCGCCAGCAGCCAAGATGGCGTAGGAGGGGCCCTAGCCAAAAACATTCAGTACTTC. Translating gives CASSQDGVGGALAKNIQYF.

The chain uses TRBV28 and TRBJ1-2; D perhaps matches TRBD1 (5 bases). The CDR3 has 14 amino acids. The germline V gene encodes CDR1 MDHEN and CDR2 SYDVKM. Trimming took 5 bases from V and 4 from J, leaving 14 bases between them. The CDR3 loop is CASSLGEGAYGYTF. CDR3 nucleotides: TGTGCCAGCAGTCTAGGGGAGGGTGCCTATGGCTACACCTTC.

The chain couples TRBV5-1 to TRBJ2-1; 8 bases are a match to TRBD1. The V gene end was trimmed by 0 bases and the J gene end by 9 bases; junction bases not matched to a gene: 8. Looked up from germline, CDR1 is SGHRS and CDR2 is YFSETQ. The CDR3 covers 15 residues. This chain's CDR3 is CASSLEGQVVGEQFF. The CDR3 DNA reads TGCGCCAGCAGCTTGGAGGGACAGGTGGTTGGTGAGCAGTTCTTC.

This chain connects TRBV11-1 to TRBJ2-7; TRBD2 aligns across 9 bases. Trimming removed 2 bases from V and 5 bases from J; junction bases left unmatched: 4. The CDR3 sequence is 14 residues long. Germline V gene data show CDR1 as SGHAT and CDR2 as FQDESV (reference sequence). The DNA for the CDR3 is TGTGCCAGCAGCTTACGCGGGAGGGCCCACGAGCAGTACTTC. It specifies CASSLRGRAHEQYF.

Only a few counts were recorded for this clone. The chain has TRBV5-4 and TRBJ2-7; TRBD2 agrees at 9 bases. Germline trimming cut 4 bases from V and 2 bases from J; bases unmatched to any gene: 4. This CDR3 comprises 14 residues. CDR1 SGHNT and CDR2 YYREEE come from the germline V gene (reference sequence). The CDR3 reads CASSVAGVTYEQYF. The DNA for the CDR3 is TGTGCCAGCAGCGTAGCGGGAGTAACCTACGAGCAGTACTTC.

The DNA for the CDR3 is TGCAGCGTTGAAGGCCCCAGGGGTGGGAGCTCCTACGAGCAGTACTTC. As protein: CSVEGPRGGSSYEQYF. The V and J genes are TRBV29-1 and TRBJ2-7; D perhaps matches TRBD1 (6 bases). The CDR3 extends over 16 amino acids. In germline, CDR1 is SQVTM, CDR2 ANQGSEA. V was pared by 1 base and J by 0 bases, with 16 bases between.

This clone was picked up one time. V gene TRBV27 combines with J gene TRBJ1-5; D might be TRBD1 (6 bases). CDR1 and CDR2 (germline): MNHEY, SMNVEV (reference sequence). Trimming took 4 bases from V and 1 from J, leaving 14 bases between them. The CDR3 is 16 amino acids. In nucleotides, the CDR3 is TGTGCCAGCAGTTCGCTAACAGGGCTGAGCAATCAGCCCCAGCATTTT. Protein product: CASSSLTGLSNQPQHF.

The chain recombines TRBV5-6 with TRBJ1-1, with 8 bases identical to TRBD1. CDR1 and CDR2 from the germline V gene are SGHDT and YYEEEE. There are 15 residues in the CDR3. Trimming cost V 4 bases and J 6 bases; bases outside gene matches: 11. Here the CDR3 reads CASSPQTGALSEAFF. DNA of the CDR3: TGTGCCAGCAGCCCTCAGACAGGGGCTCTTTCTGAAGCTTTCTTT.

Here the CDR3 DNA reads TGCGCCAGCAGCCGTGAGACAGGGGGCCGCACAGATACGCAGTATTTT. Translating gives CASSRETGGRTDTQYF. The chain joins TRBV5-1 to TRBJ2-3; 10 nucleotides agree with TRBD1. The CDR3 runs to 16 residues. CDR1 is SGHRS, CDR2 YFSETQ, per germline. V shed 4 bases and J 1 base; nucleotides not matched to a gene: 6.

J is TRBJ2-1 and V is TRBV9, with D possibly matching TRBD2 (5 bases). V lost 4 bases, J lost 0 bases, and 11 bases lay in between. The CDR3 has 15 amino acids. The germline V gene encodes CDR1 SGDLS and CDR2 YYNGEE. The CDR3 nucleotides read TGTGCCAGCAGCAGGTTAACTAGCTCCTACAATGAGCAGTTCTTC. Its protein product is CASSRLTSSYNEQFF.

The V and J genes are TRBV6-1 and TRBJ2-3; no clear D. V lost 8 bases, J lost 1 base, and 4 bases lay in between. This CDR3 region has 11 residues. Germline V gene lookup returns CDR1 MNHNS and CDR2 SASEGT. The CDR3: CASRGTDTQYF. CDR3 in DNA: TGTGCCAGCCGGGGCACAGATACGCAGTATTTT.

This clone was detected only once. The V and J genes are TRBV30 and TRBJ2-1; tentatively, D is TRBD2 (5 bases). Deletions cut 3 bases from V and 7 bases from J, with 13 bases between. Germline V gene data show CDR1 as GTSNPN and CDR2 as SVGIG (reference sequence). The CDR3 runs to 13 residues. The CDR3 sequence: CAWSAGKGNEQFF. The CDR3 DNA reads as TGTGCCTGGAGCGCCGGGAAAGGGAATGAGCAGTTCTTC.